One sample yielded the 20 T cell receptor beta chains listed below, sequenced in a study of OX40 agonist ivuxolimab in advanced cancers. Libraries were prepared by immunoSEQ multiplex PCR; TCRdb keeps only in-frame clonotypes and omits some of them. The sample has roughly 56,000 clones; roughly 84% are singletons. Sequences were derived from CD4+ or CD8+ T cells sorted from blood, sampled in a trial of the OX40 agonist ivuxolimab. The receptors originated from an adult with an advanced solid tumor such as melanoma, head and neck, liver or kidney cancer.

The CDR3 reads CASAMVTPSTEAFF. The CDR3 DNA sequence: TGCGCCAGCGCCATGGTCACCCCGAGCACTGAAGCTTTCTTT. This chain links TRBV5-1 with TRBJ1-1; D is unclear. The CDR3 is 14 residues long. With 7 bases removed from V and 4 bases from J, the gap between germline ends came to 17 bases. Germline-derived CDR1 and CDR2 are SGHRS and YFSETQ.

The chain has TRBV2 and TRBJ2-3; 7 nucleotides line up with TRBD1. Germline CDR1 is SNHLY and CDR2 is FYNNEI. V lost 2 bases, J lost 2 bases, and 4 bases stayed unmatched. CDR3 size: 15 residues. This CDR3 reads CASSELGTDTDTQYF. The CDR3 coding sequence is TGTGCCAGCAGTGAATTGGGGACAGACACAGATACGCAGTATTTT.

J is TRBJ2-7 and V is TRBV5-6; D is uncertain. V was clipped by 6 bases and J by 6 bases, with 19 bases between them. Germline V gene lookup returns CDR1 SGHDT and CDR2 YYEEEE. The CDR3 has 14 residues. The CDR3 spells CASTLGSVGAEQYF. The CDR3 DNA follows: TGTGCCAGCACCCTGGGTTCAGTGGGTGCCGAGCAGTACTTC. The full variable domain, with the rest looked up from reference TRBV5-6 and TRBJ2-7, is DAGVTQSPTHLIKTRGQQVTLRCSPKSGHDTVSWYQQALGQGPQFIFQYYEEEERQRGNFPDRFSGHQFPNYSSELNVNALLLGDSALYLCASTLGSVGAEQYFGPGTRLTVT.

The chain has TRBV18 and TRBJ2-1; 9 bases map to TRBD2. J lost 3 bases, V lost 0 bases, and 6 bases had no gene match. Germline CDR1 and CDR2: KGHSH and LQKENI. This CDR3 comprises 17 residues. Here the CDR3 DNA reads TGTGCCAGCTCACCACCCTCGCGGGGGGGTTTCTACAATGAGCAGTTCTTC. Translated: CASSPPSRGGFYNEQFF.

The rearrangement joins TRBV6-5 to TRBJ1-4, with D tentatively TRBD1 (6 bases). This CDR3 spans 12 amino acids. Between the trimmed V and J ends, which lost 6 bases and 8 bases, there was a span of 10 bases. Germline V CDR1 and CDR2: MNHEY, SVGAGI. The CDR3 nucleotides are TGTGCCAGCAGCTCCGGACAGGAAAAACTGTTTTTT. Protein sequence: CASSSGQEKLFF.

On this clone: Other DNA sequences of this sample code for an identical CDR3. This chain links TRBV7-9 with TRBJ2-7; D possibly corresponds to TRBD1 (6 bases). V dropped 1 base and J dropped 6 bases, with 13 bases sitting between them. CDR3 length: 14 residues. Germline assignment: CDR1 SEHNR and CDR2 FQNEAQ (reference sequence). CDR3 DNA: TGTGCCAGCAGCTTAGACGTGGGGGCGGGCGAGCAGTACTTC. It translates to CASSLDVGAGEQYF.

DNA for the CDR3: TGTGCCAGCAGTCTCCACTCAGGGGGCTCCTACAATGAGCAGTTCTTC. Its protein is CASSLHSGGSYNEQFF. The J gene is TRBJ2-1, the V gene TRBV28, with 7 bases lining up with TRBD1. With V trimmed by 5 bases and J by 0 bases, 7 bases remained unmatched. CDR1 is MDHEN, CDR2 SYDVKM, per germline. This CDR3 is built from 16 residues.

The chain links TRBV5-4 to TRBJ2-5, with TRBD2 identical over 7 bases. Germline V gene data show CDR1 as SGHNT and CDR2 as YYREEE (reference sequence). The length of the CDR3 is 14 residues. With V trimmed by 2 bases and J by 2 bases, 3 bases remained unmatched. CDR3 sequence reads: CASSFGGGQETQYF. CDR3 nucleotide sequence: TGTGCCAGCAGCTTTGGCGGGGGTCAAGAGACCCAGTACTTC.

V and J are TRBV19 and TRBJ1-5; maybe TRBD1 (6 bases). From germline, CDR1 is LNHDA and CDR2 SQIVND (reference sequence). This CDR3 is built from 17 residues. V gave up 6 bases and J gave up 1 base, with 19 bases separating them. CDR3 DNA sequence: TGTGCCAGTAGCCCTGCTGGAGGGGGGTCGAGCAATCAGCCCCAGCATTTT. It codes for CASSPAGGGSSNQPQHF.

This chain connects TRBV27 to TRBJ1-5, with 8 bases fitting TRBD1. CDR1 and CDR2 (germline): MNHEY, SMNVEV (reference sequence). The CDR3 consists of 14 residues. J gave up 6 bases and V 2 bases, and 3 bases lay outside the gene matches. The CDR3 nucleotides read TGTGCCAGCAGTTTACTGACAGGGGCTCAGCCCCAGCATTTT. It specifies CASSLLTGAQPQHF.

This sequence joins TRBV6-6 and TRBJ2-5, with D perhaps TRBD1 or TRBD2 (5 bases each). The CDR3 loop spans 14 amino acids. V was trimmed by 5 bases and J by 6 bases, leaving 16 bases between them. Germline V gives CDR1 MNHNY, CDR2 SVGAGI (reference sequence). CDR3 sequence reads: CASSQGRTMKTQYF. CDR3 in DNA: TGTGCCAGCAGTCAGGGACGGACGATGAAGACCCAGTACTTC.

The chain couples TRBV6-5 to TRBJ1-6; D is undetermined. Germline V gene lookup returns CDR1 MNHEY and CDR2 SVGAGI. This CDR3 region has 14 residues. V was trimmed by 5 bases and J by 6 bases, leaving 11 bases between them. CDR3 sequence reads: CASSEYEGNSPLHF. CDR3 bases: TGTGCCAGCAGTGAATATGAGGGTAATTCACCCCTCCACTTT.

This clone has more than one count but fewer than ten. The chain uses TRBV7-9 and TRBJ1-6; 9 bases are a match to TRBD1. The CDR3 totals 13 residues. V gave up 7 bases and J gave up 9 bases; unmatched junction bases: 4. Looked up from germline, CDR1 is SEHNR and CDR2 is FQNEAQ (reference sequence). The CDR3 nucleotides read TGTGCCAGCAACAGACAGGGGGGTTCACCCCTCCACTTT. Amino acids: CASNRQGGSPLHF.

This clone has just one count. This rearrangement joins TRBV7-2 to TRBJ2-7; D perhaps matches TRBD2 (6 bases). Per the germline V gene, CDR1 is SGHTA and CDR2 is FQGNSA. This CDR3 spans 13 amino acids. V shed 4 bases and J shed 5 bases, with 12 bases lying between them. The CDR3 bases are TGTGCCAGCAGCTCAGGGAGGATCCACGAGCAGTACTTC. Protein sequence: CASSSGRIHEQYF. The full variable domain, completed using reference TRBV7-2 and TRBJ2-7, is GAGVSQSPSNKVTEKGKDVELRCDPISGHTALYWYRQSLGQGLEFLIYFQGNSAPDKSGLPSDRFSAERTGGSVSTLTIQRTQQEDSAVYLCASSSGRIHEQYFGPGTRLTVT.

The count of this clone is one. V gene TRBV6-1 combines with J gene TRBJ2-2; 7 bases align to TRBD1. The CDR3 length is 15 residues. Germline V gene lookup returns CDR1 MNHNS and CDR2 SASEGT. Germline trimming cut 3 bases from V and 6 bases from J; bases unmatched to any gene: 7. CDR3 amino acids: CASSEIGGGSGELFF. DNA for the CDR3: TGTGCCAGCAGTGAGATAGGGGGCGGGTCCGGGGAGCTGTTTTTT.

The chain is built from TRBV2 and TRBJ1-2, with D tentatively TRBD1 (6 bases). CDR1 is SNHLY, CDR2 FYNNEI, per germline. The CDR3 has 15 residues. Trimming took 6 bases from V and 1 from J, leaving 15 bases between them. CDR3 region: CASSRLGQLNYGYTF. The CDR3, as DNA: TGTGCCAGCAGCCGTTTGGGACAACTTAACTATGGCTACACCTTC.

The rearrangement links TRBV6-6 to TRBJ2-7; a weak D match, TRBD2 (6 bases). The V end was cut by 4 bases, the J end by 2 bases, with 9 bases between. The CDR3 is 13 residues long. Germline assignment: CDR1 MNHNY and CDR2 SVGAGI (reference sequence). CDR3 residues: CASSSPSAYEQYF. DNA of the CDR3: TGTGCCAGCAGTTCCCCTAGCGCCTACGAGCAGTACTTC.

The chain carries TRBV7-8 and TRBJ2-2; D gene unclear. With 4 bases removed from V and 4 bases from J, the gap between germline ends came to 7 bases. The length of the CDR3 is 13 residues. Germline values: CDR1 SGHVS, CDR2 FQNEAQ. Written as DNA, the CDR3 is TGTGCCAGCAGCTCGTTACCCACCGGGGAGCTGTTTTTT. It encodes CASSSLPTGELFF.

The J gene is TRBJ2-5, the V gene TRBV5-4, with 13 bases matching TRBD2. Unmatched junction bases numbered 4, after V lost 6 bases and J lost 5 bases. Per the germline V gene, CDR1 is SGHNT and CDR2 is YYREEE (reference sequence). CDR3 size: 14 residues. CDR3 nucleotide sequence: TGTGCCAGCACGGGGACTAGCGGGATGGAGACCCAGTACTTC. Amino acids: CASTGTSGMETQYF.

V is TRBV5-5 and J is TRBJ1-1; D perhaps matches TRBD1 (6 bases). Germline V gene data show CDR1 as SGHKS and CDR2 as YYEKEE (reference sequence). The CDR3 runs to 15 residues. V lost 3 bases, J lost 5 bases, and 17 bases lay in between. The CDR3 sequence: CASSSRGRGRTEAFF. CDR3 DNA: TGTGCCAGCAGCTCTAGGGGCAGGGGACGGACTGAAGCTTTCTTT. The variable domain in full, with the rest retrieved from reference TRBV5-5 and TRBJ1-1, is DAGVTQSPTHLIKTRGQQVTLRCSPISGHKSVSWYQQVLGQGPQFIFQYYEKEERGRGNFPDRFSARQFPNYSSELNVNALLLGDSALYLCASSSRGRGRTEAFFGQGTRLTVV.